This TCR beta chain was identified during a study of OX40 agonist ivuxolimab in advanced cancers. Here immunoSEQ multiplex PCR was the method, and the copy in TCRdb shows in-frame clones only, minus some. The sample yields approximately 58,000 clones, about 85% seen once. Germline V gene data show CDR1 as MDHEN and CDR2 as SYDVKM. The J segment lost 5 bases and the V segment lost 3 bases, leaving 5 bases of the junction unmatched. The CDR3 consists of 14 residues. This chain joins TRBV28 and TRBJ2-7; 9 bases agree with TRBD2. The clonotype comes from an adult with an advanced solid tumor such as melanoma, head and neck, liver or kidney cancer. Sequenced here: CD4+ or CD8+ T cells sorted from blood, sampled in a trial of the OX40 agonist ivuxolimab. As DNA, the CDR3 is TGTGCCAGCAGTTTGAGCGGGAGGAGGGACGAGCAGTACTTC. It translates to CASSLSGRRDEQYF. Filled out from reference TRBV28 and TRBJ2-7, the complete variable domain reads DVKVTQSSRYLVKRTGEKVFLECVQDMDHENMFWYRQDPGLGLRLIYFSYDVKMKEKGDIPEGYSVSREKKERFSLILESASTNQTSMYLCASSLSGRRDEQYFGPGTRLTVT.